This T cell receptor beta chain was recovered during a study of blood T cell repertoires in COVID-19. Across the study: Acute and convalescent COVID-19 specimens originated in the United States, Italy and Spain. In each case, the material was cDNA or gDNA derived from T cells, B-cell-depleted T cells, or PBMCs.

Clones were read by immunoSEQ multiplex PCR, and TCRdb kept only the in-frame ones, dropping some. The sample yields 59,000 or so clones, 81% seen once. The material sequenced was peripheral blood. This receptor was identified in an elderly woman with active or convalescent COVID-19.

Here the CDR3 reads CASRRVGGGVETQYF. As DNA, the CDR3 is TGTGCCAGTCGGCGCGTCGGGGGGGGTGTGGAGACCCAGTACTTC. V and J are TRBV28 and TRBJ2-5; 8 nucleotides line up with TRBD2. Germline V gene lookup returns CDR1 MDHEN and CDR2 SYDVKM. After removal of 9 bases from V and 5 bases from J, the junction contained 14 bases not matched to a gene. The CDR3 runs to 15 residues.